Below, 27 T cell receptor beta chains from the same sample are listed, as sequenced in a study of regulatory T cells in long-lasting Graves disease (dated by TCRdb to 2020 to 2022). The library was generated by multiplex PCR. The sequencing machine was an Illumina HiSeq 4000. To build TCR beta libraries, CDR3 regions were amplified by Arm-PCR using iRepertoire HTBI primers. The raw public data were reprocessed by TCRdb itself: fastp quality trimming at Q25, MiXCR clonotype calling, in-frame beta chains only. Rows with a matching CDR3 protein are joined into one entry that keeps the most common DNA and genes. The sample data list 550,000 or so distinct CDR3 sequences, and around 12% of these were observed just once. The top ten hold roughly 9.3% of the sample. The sample's time point label, decoded: newly diagnosed GD, antithyroid drugs for less than 3 months. RNA was extracted from PBMCs in TRIzol for both TCR sequencing and RNA sequencing.

These sequences were also reported in another study, on T cells in Graves' hyperthyroidism and ophthalmopathy.

The material was peripheral blood mononuclear cells (PBMCs), obtained at new diagnosis, from a patient treated with antithyroid drugs. The receptors stem from a young woman with Graves disease. Donor details come from another sample of the same person, matched by shared clones.

Many counts were recorded for this clonotype. The chain joins TRBV28 to TRBJ1-2; tentative D call: TRBD1 (6 bases). The germline CDR1 and CDR2 sequences are MDHEN and SYDVKM. The CDR3 totals 16 residues. The ends were cut back, 3 bases at V and 6 bases at J, with 20 bases in the middle. CDR3 nucleotide sequence: TGTGCCAGCAGTTTGGTGGCAGGGGTAAAATTGGATGGCTACACCTTC. Translating gives CASSLVAGVKLDGYTF.

This clonotype was seen repeatedly, ten times or more. The chain uses TRBV9 and TRBJ2-7; D possibly corresponds to TRBD2 (6 bases). The CDR3 has 16 residues. Germline V gene sequence: CDR1 SGDLS, CDR2 YYNGEE. Trimming took 0 bases from V and 6 from J, leaving 19 bases between them. Here the CDR3 reads CASSVATGVARSEQYF. Written as DNA, the CDR3 is TGTGCCAGCAGCGTAGCTACGGGGGTCGCTAGGAGCGAGCAGTACTTC.

With regard to this clonotype: A single base separates this from a much larger clone, so it may be a read error. This sequence joins TRBV11-2 and TRBJ2-1; D remains ambiguous. This CDR3 comprises 14 residues. Germline assignment: CDR1 SGHAT and CDR2 FQNNGV. CDR3: CASSQMSSYNQQFF. CDR3 nucleotide sequence: TGTGCCAGCAGCCAAATGAGCTCCTACAATCAGCAGTTCTTC.

This clonotype was found many times. The CDR3 sequence: CASSLAGWSVPQFF. As DNA, the CDR3 is TGTGCCAGCAGCTTAGCGGGATGGTCTGTTCCCCAGTTCTTC. The J gene is TRBJ2-1, the V gene TRBV7-2; no firm D call. V lost 0 bases, J lost 13 bases, and 16 bases lay in between. Per the germline V gene, CDR1 is SGHTA and CDR2 is FQGNSA. This CDR3 contains 14 residues.

The J gene is TRBJ2-3, the V gene TRBV4-2; D is perhaps TRBD2 (6 bases). The CDR3 is 17 residues long. The germline V gene encodes CDR1 LGHNA and CDR2 YNFKEQ. V gave up 0 bases and J gave up 0 bases, with 13 bases separating them. In nucleotides, the CDR3 is TGTGCCAGCAGCCAAGATCATCGGCGGGGCAGCACAGATACGCAGTATTTT. It encodes CASSQDHRRGSTDTQYF.

This clonotype was detected many times. The chain recombines TRBV28 with TRBJ2-1; 10 bases fit TRBD2. The CDR3 is 15 amino acids. The germline gives CDR1 MDHEN, CDR2 SYDVKM. J gave up 4 bases and V 3 bases, and 3 bases lay outside the gene matches. The CDR3 region is CASSFGLAEYNEQFF. The CDR3 DNA reads TGTGCCAGCAGTTTCGGACTAGCGGAGTACAATGAGCAGTTCTTC.

This clonotype was seen repeatedly, ten times or more. The chain combines TRBV2 with TRBJ2-5; D unresolved. The CDR3 has 11 amino acids. Trimming removed 6 bases from V and 5 bases from J, with 7 bases in between. Germline CDR1 reads SNHLY; CDR2 reads FYNNEI. The CDR3 sequence is CASRGYETQYF. CDR3 nucleotides: TGTGCCAGCAGGGGGTACGAGACCCAGTACTTC.

The sample holds many counts of this clonotype. The V gene is TRBV14, the J gene TRBJ1-2; TRBD1 might be the D (5 bases). Deletions cut 0 bases from V and 6 bases from J, with 14 bases between. Germline V gene lookup returns CDR1 SGHDN and CDR2 FVKESK. The CDR3 length is 15 residues. CDR3 in amino acids: CASSQDWAGYDGYTF. The CDR3 DNA reads as TGTGCCAGCAGCCAAGATTGGGCAGGGTATGATGGCTACACCTTC.

Only one count was recorded for this clonotype. J is TRBJ2-1 and V is TRBV19; 10 positions agree with TRBD1. The CDR3 extends over 13 amino acids. The V segment lost 7 bases and the J segment 9 bases; nucleotides outside the gene matches: 6. Germline V gene data show CDR1 as LNHDA and CDR2 as SQIVND (reference sequence). The CDR3 DNA reads TGTGCCAGTACCGACAGGGGGCGGGGTGAGCAGTTCTTC. It translates to CASTDRGRGEQFF.

This clonotype has ten or more counts. The chain has TRBV2 and TRBJ2-7; D may be TRBD1 or TRBD2 (5 bases each). Germline loops: CDR1 SNHLY, CDR2 FYNNEI. Trimming removed 8 bases at V and 6 bases at J, with 17 bases between. This CDR3 region has 13 residues. The CDR3 DNA sequence: TGTGCCAGCGGTAAACCAGGGACCGTCGAGCAGTACTTC. Amino acids: CASGKPGTVEQYF.

In its sample, this clonotype was seen many times. The genes are TRBV28 and TRBJ2-5; D is unresolved. The CDR3 is 13 amino acids. Germline assignment: CDR1 MDHEN and CDR2 SYDVKM. V was trimmed by 7 bases and J by 2 bases, leaving 11 bases between them. CDR3 nucleotide sequence: TGTGCCAGCACCTACAACCTACAAGAGACCCAGTACTTC. Amino acid sequence: CASTYNLQETQYF.

This rearrangement joins TRBV2 to TRBJ2-1; weak D call: TRBD1 (5 bases). The CDR3 covers 14 residues. Trimming took 10 bases from V and 4 from J, leaving 17 bases between them. CDR1 is SNHLY, CDR2 FYNNEI, per germline. DNA for the CDR3: TGTGCCACCCAGGACCTAGACAGATACAATGAGCAGTTCTTC. Translation: CATQDLDRYNEQFF.

This clonotype was picked up many times. J is TRBJ2-2 and V is TRBV5-6; weak D call: TRBD2 (5 bases). The CDR3 has 16 residues. Trimming shortened V by 6 bases and J by 3 bases, and 18 bases separated the two germline ends. The germline V gene encodes CDR1 SGHDT and CDR2 YYEEEE. The CDR3 nucleotides are TGTGCCAGCATCCAAAGAGCCGACTACCACACCGGGGAGCTGTTTTTT. Its translation is CASIQRADYHTGELFF.

This clonotype was observed at least ten times. V usage is TRBV6-1 and J usage is TRBJ1-1; D remains ambiguous. Germline V gene lookup returns CDR1 MNHNS and CDR2 SASEGT. V dropped 6 bases and J dropped 0 bases, with 11 bases sitting between them. This CDR3 comprises 14 residues. CDR3 amino acids: CASRPDGLNTEAFF. The CDR3 region has the DNA TGTGCCAGCAGACCGGACGGCTTGAACACTGAAGCTTTCTTT.

This clonotype showed up many times. This chain joins TRBV28 and TRBJ2-1; a weak D match, TRBD2 (6 bases). V was cut by 4 bases and J by 0 bases, with 16 bases left in between. Germline loops: CDR1 MDHEN, CDR2 SYDVKM. The CDR3 is 17 amino acids. In nucleotides, the CDR3 is TGTGCCAGCAGTTCCCCTTCAGGGACTTCCTCCTACAATGAGCAGTTCTTC. This encodes CASSSPSGTSSYNEQFF.

This clonotype appeared many times. This chain uses TRBV11-2 with TRBJ2-1; 10 bases line up with TRBD2. The CDR3 extends over 16 amino acids. CDR1 is SGHAT and CDR2 is FQNNGV in the germline V gene. The junction had 6 bases not matched to a gene; V was cut back by 5 bases and J by 2 bases. The CDR3 loop is CASSPELAGTYNEQFF. The CDR3 DNA sequence: TGTGCCAGCAGCCCAGAACTAGCGGGGACCTACAATGAGCAGTTCTTC.

This clonotype was found many times. The genes are TRBV7-9 and TRBJ2-7; 8 bases align to TRBD2. Losses at the gene ends were 3 bases for V and 5 bases for J; bases not matched to a gene: 9. This CDR3 comprises 15 residues. Per the germline V gene, CDR1 is SEHNR and CDR2 is FQNEAQ (reference sequence). CDR3 nucleotides: TGTGCCAGCAGCTTTGTAAGCGGGAGCCCCCACGAGCAGTACTTC. It specifies CASSFVSGSPHEQYF.

V is TRBV7-9 and J is TRBJ2-1, with 9 bases matching TRBD1. The CDR3 is 16 amino acids. Germline CDR1 is SEHNR and CDR2 is FQNEAQ (reference sequence). The V segment lost 3 bases and the J segment 8 bases; nucleotides outside the gene matches: 11. The CDR3, as DNA: TGTGCCAGCAGCTTGGGACCCCGGGACAGGGAACATGAGCAGTTCTTC. Translating gives CASSLGPRDREHEQFF.

This clonotype was seen a few times. The chain employs TRBV4-3 and TRBJ2-3, with D tentatively TRBD1 or TRBD2 (5 bases each). Per the germline V gene, CDR1 is LGHNA and CDR2 is YSLEER. The CDR3 is made up of 14 amino acids. V was shortened by 1 base and J by 6 bases, with 11 bases between the two germline ends. CDR3: CASSQGGSGDTQYF. In DNA form, the CDR3 reads TGCGCCAGCAGCCAAGGGGGGTCCGGGGATACGCAGTATTTT.

This rearrangement joins TRBV6-2 or TRBV6-3 to TRBJ1-1; D call uncertain. CDR1 is MNHEY, CDR2 SVGEGT, per germline. With 2 bases removed from V and 5 bases from J, the gap between germline ends came to 12 bases. The CDR3 contains 14 residues. The CDR3 spells CASSYAGRGTEAFF. As DNA, the CDR3 is TGTGCCAGCAGTTACGCAGGCCGGGGAACTGAAGCTTTCTTT.

In its sample, this clonotype was seen a few times. In DNA, the CDR3 is TGTGCCACCAGTGATTCGGGGGAACATCATTTT. This translates into CATSDSGEHHF. This chain links TRBV24-1 with TRBJ1-5; maybe TRBD1 (5 bases). Trimming stripped 2 bases from V and 16 bases from J, with 11 bases between. In germline, CDR1 is KGHDR, CDR2 SFDVKD. The CDR3 has 11 amino acids.

This clonotype was detected many times. This chain joins TRBV7-8 and TRBJ2-7; D possibly corresponds to TRBD2 (6 bases). The V gene lost 5 bases and the J gene lost 0 bases, with 20 bases spanning the gap. The CDR3 has 17 amino acids. From germline, CDR1 is SGHVS and CDR2 FQNEAQ. CDR3 residues: CASSHTPGTPSSYEQYF. In DNA form, the CDR3 reads TGTGCCAGCAGCCATACTCCCGGGACTCCGAGCTCCTACGAGCAGTACTTC.

As for this clonotype: With a much larger clone just one base away, this may be a read error. The chain joins TRBV6-2 or TRBV6-3 to TRBJ2-1; a possible D gene is TRBD2 (6 bases). Trimming took 2 bases from V and 8 from J, leaving 19 bases between them. The CDR3 contains 16 residues. The germline CDR1 and CDR2 sequences are MNHEY and SVGEGT. For the CDR3, the DNA is TGTGCCAGCAGTTACGGGGGACTTTATATGGTGGATGAGCAGTTCTTC. Amino acids: CASSYGGLYMVDEQFF.

This clonotype has more than one count but fewer than ten. J is TRBJ2-1 and V is TRBV20-1; possible D gene TRBD2, 6 bases. Germline V lookup: CDR1 DFQATT, CDR2 SNEGSKA (reference sequence). V lost 5 bases to trimming and J lost 0 bases, with 11 bases between them. This CDR3 has 14 residues. This CDR3 reads CSAWRGPSYNEQFF. The CDR3 nucleotides are TGCAGTGCTTGGCGGGGACCCTCCTACAATGAGCAGTTCTTC.

In DNA, the CDR3 is TGTGCCAGTAGACGGGGCCGAAACACCATATATTTT. Its protein product is CASRRGRNTIYF. The chain joins TRBV19 to TRBJ1-3; D perhaps matches TRBD1 (5 bases). CDR1 is LNHDA and CDR2 is SQIVND in the germline V gene (reference sequence). V was clipped by 6 bases and J by 5 bases, with 8 bases between them. The CDR3 sequence is 12 residues long.

This clonotype showed up just a few times. The rearrangement uses TRBV6-5 and TRBJ2-7; 9 bases fit TRBD2. The CDR3 runs 16 residues. V shed 0 bases, J shed 4 bases, and the junction held 7 bases outside the gene matches. The germline V gene has CDR1 MNHEY and CDR2 SVGAGI. The CDR3 region has the DNA TGTGCCAGCAGTTACTCGAGCGTGACTAGCGGTTACGAGCAGTACTTC. This encodes CASSYSSVTSGYEQYF.

The V call is TRBV20-1, the J call TRBJ2-1; TRBD2 matches 8 bases. V shed 0 bases and J 0 bases; nucleotides not matched to a gene: 4. The CDR3 covers 16 residues. The germline gives CDR1 DFQATT, CDR2 SNEGSKA (reference sequence). In DNA, the CDR3 is TGCAGTGCTAGAGATCAAACTAGCGGCTCCTACAATGAGCAGTTCTTC. Translated, it gives CSARDQTSGSYNEQFF.